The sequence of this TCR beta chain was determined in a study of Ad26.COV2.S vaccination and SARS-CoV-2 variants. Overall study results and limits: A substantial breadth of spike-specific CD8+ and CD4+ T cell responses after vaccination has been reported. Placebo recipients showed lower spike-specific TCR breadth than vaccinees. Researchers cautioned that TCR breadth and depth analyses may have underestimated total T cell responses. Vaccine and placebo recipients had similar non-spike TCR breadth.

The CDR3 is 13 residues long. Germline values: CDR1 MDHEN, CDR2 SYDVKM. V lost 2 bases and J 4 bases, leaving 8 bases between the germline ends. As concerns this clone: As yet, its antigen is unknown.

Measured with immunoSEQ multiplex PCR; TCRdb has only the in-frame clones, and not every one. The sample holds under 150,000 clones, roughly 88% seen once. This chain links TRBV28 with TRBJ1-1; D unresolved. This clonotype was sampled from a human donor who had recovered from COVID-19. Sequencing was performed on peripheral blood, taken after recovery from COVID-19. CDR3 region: CASSLAPSTEAFF. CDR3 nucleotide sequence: TGTGCCAGCAGTTTAGCCCCCAGCACTGAAGCTTTCTTT.